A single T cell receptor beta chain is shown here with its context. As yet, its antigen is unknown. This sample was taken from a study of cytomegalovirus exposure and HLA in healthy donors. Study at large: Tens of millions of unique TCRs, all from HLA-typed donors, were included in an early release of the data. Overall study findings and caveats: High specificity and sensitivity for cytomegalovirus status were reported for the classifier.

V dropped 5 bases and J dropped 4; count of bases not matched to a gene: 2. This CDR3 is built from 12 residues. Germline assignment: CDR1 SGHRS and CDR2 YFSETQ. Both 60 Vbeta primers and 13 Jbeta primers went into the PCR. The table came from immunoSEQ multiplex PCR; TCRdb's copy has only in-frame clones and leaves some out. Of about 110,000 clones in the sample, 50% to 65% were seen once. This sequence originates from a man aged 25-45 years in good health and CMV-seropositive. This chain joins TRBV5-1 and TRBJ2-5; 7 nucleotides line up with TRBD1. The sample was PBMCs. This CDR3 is CASRGGGETQYF. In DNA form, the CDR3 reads TGCGCCAGCAGAGGGGGCGGAGAGACCCAGTACTTC.